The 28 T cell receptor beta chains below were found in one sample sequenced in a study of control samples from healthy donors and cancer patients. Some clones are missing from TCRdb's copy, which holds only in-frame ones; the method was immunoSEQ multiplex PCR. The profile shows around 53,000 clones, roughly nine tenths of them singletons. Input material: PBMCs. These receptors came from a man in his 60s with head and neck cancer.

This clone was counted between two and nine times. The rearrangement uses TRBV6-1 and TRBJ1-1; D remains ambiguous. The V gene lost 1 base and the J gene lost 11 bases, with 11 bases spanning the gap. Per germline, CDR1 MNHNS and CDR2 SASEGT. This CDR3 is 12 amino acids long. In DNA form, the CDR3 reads TGTGCCAGCAGTGAAGACGGGAATACTGCTTTCTTT. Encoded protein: CASSEDGNTAFF.

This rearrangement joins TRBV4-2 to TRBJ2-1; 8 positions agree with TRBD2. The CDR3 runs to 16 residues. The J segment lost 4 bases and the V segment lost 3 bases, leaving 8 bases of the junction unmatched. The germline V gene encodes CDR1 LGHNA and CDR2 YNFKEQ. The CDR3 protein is CASSQQLAVIYNEQFF. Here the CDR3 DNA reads TGTGCCAGCAGCCAGCAACTAGCGGTGATTTACAATGAGCAGTTCTTC.

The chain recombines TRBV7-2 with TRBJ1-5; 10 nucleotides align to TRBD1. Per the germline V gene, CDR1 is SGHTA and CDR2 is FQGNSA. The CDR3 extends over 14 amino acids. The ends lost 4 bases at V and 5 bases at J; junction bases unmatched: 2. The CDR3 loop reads CASSSTGGDQPQHF. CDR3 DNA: TGTGCCAGCAGCTCGACAGGGGGCGATCAGCCCCAGCATTTT.

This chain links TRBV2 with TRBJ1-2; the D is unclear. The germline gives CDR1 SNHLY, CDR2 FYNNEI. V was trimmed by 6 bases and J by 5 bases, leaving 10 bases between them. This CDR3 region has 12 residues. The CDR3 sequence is CASRAARYGYTF. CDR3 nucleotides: TGTGCCAGCAGAGCGGCAAGATATGGCTACACCTTC.

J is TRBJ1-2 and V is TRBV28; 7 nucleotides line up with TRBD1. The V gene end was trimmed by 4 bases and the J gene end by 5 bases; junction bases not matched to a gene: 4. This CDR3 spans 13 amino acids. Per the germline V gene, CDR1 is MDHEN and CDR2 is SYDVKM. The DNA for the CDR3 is TGTGCCAGCAGTTCGGGGACAGAGTATGGCTACACCTTC. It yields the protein CASSSGTEYGYTF.

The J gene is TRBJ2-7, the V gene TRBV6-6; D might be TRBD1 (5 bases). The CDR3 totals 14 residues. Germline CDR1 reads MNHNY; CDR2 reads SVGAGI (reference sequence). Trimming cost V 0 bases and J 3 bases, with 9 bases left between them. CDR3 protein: CASSYSSQGYEQYF. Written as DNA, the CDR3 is TGTGCCAGCAGTTACTCCTCTCAGGGCTACGAGCAGTACTTC.

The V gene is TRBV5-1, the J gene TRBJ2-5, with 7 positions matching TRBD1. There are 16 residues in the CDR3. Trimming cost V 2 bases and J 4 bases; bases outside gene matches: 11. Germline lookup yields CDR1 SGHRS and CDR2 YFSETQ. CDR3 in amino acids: CASSLSPTGIVETQYF. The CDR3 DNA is TGCGCCAGCAGCTTAAGCCCGACAGGGATCGTAGAGACCCAGTACTTC. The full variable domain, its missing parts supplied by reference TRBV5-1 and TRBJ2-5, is KAGVTQTPRYLIKTRGQQVTLSCSPISGHRSVSWYQQTPGQGLQFLFEYFSETQRNKGNFPGRFSGRQFSNSRSEMNVSTLELGDSALYLCASSLSPTGIVETQYFGPGTRLLVL.

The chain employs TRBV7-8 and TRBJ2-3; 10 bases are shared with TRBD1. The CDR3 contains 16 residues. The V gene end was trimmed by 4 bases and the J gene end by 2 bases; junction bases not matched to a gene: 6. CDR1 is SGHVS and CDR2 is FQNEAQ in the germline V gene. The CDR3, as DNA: TGTGCCAGCAGCTCCAGGGACAGGGGAGACACAGATACGCAGTATTTT. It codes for CASSSRDRGDTDTQYF. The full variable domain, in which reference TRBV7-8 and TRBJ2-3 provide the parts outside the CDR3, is GAGVSQSPRYKVAKRGQDVALRCDPISGHVSLFWYQQALGQGPEFLTYFQNEAQLDKSGLPSDRFFAERPEGSVSTLKIQRTQQEDSAVYLCASSSRDRGDTDTQYFGPGTRLTVL.

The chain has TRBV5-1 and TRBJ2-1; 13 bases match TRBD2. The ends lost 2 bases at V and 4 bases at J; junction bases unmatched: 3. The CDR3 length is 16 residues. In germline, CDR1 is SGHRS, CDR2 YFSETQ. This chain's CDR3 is CASSFRTSGGYNEQFF. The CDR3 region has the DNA TGCGCCAGCAGCTTCCGGACTAGCGGGGGTTACAATGAGCAGTTCTTC. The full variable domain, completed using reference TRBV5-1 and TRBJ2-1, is KAGVTQTPRYLIKTRGQQVTLSCSPISGHRSVSWYQQTPGQGLQFLFEYFSETQRNKGNFPGRFSGRQFSNSRSEMNVSTLELGDSALYLCASSFRTSGGYNEQFFGPGTRLTVL.

The CDR3 region is CVRSSYPFNQDSSYEQYF. CDR3 DNA sequence: TGTGTCAGAAGCTCTTACCCCTTCAATCAGGACTCAAGTTACGAGCAGTACTTC. The chain combines TRBV7-5 with TRBJ2-7; TRBD2 is the table's D call, not checked against the DNA. TRBV7-5 is an annotated pseudogene. The CDR3 consists of 18 residues.

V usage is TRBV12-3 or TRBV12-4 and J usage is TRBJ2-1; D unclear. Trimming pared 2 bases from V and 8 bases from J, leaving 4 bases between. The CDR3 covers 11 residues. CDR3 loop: CASSLFHEQFF. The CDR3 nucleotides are TGTGCCAGCAGTTTATTCCATGAGCAGTTCTTC.

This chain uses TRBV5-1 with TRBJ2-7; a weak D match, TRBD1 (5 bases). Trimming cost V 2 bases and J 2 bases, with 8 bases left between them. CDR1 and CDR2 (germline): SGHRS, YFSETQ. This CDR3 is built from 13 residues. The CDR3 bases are TGCGCCAGCAGCTTAGGGGCAGCCTACGAGCAGTACTTC. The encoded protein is CASSLGAAYEQYF.

The CDR3, as DNA: TGTGCCAGCGGGACAGGGGGCTCCTACGAGCAGTACTTC. Amino acid sequence: CASGTGGSYEQYF. The rearrangement joins TRBV11-3 to TRBJ2-7; 11 positions agree with TRBD1. J gave up 0 bases and V 8 bases, and 0 bases lay outside the gene matches. Germline lookup yields CDR1 SGHNT and CDR2 YENEEA. The CDR3 consists of 13 residues. Together with reference TRBV11-3 and TRBJ2-7, the CDR3 gives the full variable domain: EAGVVQSPRYKIIEKKQPVAFWCNPISGHNTLYWYLQNLGQGPELLIRYENEEAVDDSQLPKDRFSAERLKGVDSTLKIQPAELGDSAVYLCASGTGGSYEQYFGPGTRLTVT.

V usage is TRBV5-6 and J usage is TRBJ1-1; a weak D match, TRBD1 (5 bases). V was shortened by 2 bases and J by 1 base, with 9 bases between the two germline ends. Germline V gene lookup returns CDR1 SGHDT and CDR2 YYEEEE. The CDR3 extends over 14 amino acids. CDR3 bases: TGTGCCAGCAGCTTCGGACACACGAACACTGAAGCTTTCTTT. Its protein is CASSFGHTNTEAFF.

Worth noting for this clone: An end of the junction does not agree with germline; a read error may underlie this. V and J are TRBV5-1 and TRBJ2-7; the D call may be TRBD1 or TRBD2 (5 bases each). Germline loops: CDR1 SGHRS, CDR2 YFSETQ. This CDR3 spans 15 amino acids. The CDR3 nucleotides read TGCGCCAGCAGCGGGTCAGAGGGTTCAGGGTCCCCTCGGGACTTC. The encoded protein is CASSGSEGSGSPRDF.

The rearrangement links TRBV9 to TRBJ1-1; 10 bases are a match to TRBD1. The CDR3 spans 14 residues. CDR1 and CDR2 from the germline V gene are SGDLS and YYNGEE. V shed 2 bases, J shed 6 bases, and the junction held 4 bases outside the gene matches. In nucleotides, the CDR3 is TGTGCCAGCAGCGTGACAGGGGGCAAGGCTGAAGCTTTCTTT. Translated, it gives CASSVTGGKAEAFF.

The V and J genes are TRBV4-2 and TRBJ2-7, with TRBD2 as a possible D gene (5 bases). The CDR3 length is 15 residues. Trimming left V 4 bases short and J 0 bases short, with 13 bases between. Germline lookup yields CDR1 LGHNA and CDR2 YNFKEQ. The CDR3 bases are TGTGCCAGCAGCCTTAACCGGGGTGGCTCCTACGAGCAGTACTTC. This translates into CASSLNRGGSYEQYF.

As DNA, the CDR3 is TGTGCCACCCGTAGCGGGGGCGCAAACACCGGGGAGCTGTTTTTT. As protein: CATRSGGANTGELFF. The genes are TRBV19 and TRBJ2-2, with 9 bases identical to TRBD2. The length of the CDR3 is 15 residues. Germline assignment: CDR1 LNHDA and CDR2 SQIVND (reference sequence). The trim removed 10 bases at V and 2 bases at J, leaving 8 bases unmatched.

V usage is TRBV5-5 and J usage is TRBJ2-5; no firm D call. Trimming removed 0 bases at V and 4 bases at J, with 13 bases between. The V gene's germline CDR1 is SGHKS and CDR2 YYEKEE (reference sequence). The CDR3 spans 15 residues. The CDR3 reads CASSLGVTQRETQYF. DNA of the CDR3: TGTGCCAGCAGCTTGGGGGTCACCCAGCGAGAGACCCAGTACTTC.

In DNA form, the CDR3 reads TGTGCCAGCAGTTACTCAGGGTACAGCATGAACACTGAAGCTTTCTTT. Translation: CASSYSGYSMNTEAFF. The chain employs TRBV6-2 or TRBV6-3 and TRBJ1-1; D unresolved. The CDR3 is 16 residues long. V was cut by 0 bases and J by 0 bases, with 11 bases left in between. The germline CDR1 and CDR2 sequences are MNHEY and SVGEGT.

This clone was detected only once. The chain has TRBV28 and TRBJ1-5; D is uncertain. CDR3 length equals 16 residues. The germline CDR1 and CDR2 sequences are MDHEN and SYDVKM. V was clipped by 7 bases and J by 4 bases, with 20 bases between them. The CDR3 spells CASKTDSGGFNQPQHF. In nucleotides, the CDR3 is TGTGCCAGCAAGACGGATTCAGGAGGTTTTAATCAGCCCCAGCATTTT.

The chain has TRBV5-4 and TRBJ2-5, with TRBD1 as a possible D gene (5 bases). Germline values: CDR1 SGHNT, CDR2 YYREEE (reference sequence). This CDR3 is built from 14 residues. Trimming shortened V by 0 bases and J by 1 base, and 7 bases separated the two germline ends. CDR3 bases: TGTGCCAGCAGCTTGGCAGGGATCCAAGAGACCCAGTACTTC. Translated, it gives CASSLAGIQETQYF.

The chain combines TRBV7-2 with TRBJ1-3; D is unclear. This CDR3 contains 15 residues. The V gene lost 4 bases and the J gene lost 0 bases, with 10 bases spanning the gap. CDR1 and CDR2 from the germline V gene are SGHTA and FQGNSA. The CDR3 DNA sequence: TGTGCCAGCAGCTCTCAAATCCTCTCTGGAAACACCATATATTTT. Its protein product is CASSSQILSGNTIYF.

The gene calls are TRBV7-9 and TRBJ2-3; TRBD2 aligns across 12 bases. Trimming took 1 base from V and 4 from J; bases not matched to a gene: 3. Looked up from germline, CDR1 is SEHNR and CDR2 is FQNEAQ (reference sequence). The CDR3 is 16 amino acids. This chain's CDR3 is CASSLVLAGGADTQYF. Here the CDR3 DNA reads TGTGCCAGCAGCTTAGTGCTAGCGGGAGGGGCAGATACGCAGTATTTT. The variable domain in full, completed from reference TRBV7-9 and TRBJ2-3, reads DTGVSQNPRHKITKRGQNVTFRCDPISEHNRLYWYRQTLGQGPEFLTYFQNEAQLEKSRLLSDRFSAERPKGSFSTLEIQRTEQGDSAMYLCASSLVLAGGADTQYFGPGTRLTVL.

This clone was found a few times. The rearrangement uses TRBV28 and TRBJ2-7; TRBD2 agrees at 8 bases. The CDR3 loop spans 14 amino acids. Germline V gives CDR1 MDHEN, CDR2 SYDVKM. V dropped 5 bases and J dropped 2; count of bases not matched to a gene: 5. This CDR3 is CASSQRGPTYEQYF. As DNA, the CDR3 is TGTGCCAGCAGTCAGCGGGGGCCGACCTACGAGCAGTACTTC.

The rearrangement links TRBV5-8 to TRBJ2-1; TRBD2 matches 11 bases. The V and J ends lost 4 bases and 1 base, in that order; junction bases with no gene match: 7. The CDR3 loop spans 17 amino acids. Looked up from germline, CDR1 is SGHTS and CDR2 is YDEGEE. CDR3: CASSLSGRARSYNEQFF. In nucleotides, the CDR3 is TGTGCCAGCAGCCTTAGCGGGAGGGCCAGGTCCTACAATGAGCAGTTCTTC.

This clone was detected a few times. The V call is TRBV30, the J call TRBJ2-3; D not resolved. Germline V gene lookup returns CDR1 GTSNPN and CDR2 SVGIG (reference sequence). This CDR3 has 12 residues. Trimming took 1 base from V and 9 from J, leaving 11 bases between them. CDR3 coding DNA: TGTGCCTGGAGTGAGAACTCGGTAACGCAGTATTTT. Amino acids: CAWSENSVTQYF.

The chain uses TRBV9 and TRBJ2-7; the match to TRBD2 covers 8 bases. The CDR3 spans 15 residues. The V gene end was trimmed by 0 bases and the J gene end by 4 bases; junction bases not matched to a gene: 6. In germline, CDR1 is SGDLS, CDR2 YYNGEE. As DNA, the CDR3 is TGTGCCAGCAGCGTAGCGGGAGGGCCTCAGTACGAGCAGTACTTC. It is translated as CASSVAGGPQYEQYF.